These 28 T cell receptor beta chains were all obtained from the same sample, sequenced in a study of T cell responses to AZD1222 COVID-19 vaccine. The method was immunoSEQ multiplex PCR; TCRdb's version includes in-frame clones alone and lacks a portion of them. The sample has some 150,000 clones, 80% to 95% seen once. Sequenced here: peripheral blood, sampled 28 days after the second AZD1222 dose. Receptors originate from an adult who received the AZD1222 COVID-19 vaccine.

V is TRBV19 and J is TRBJ1-4, with D possibly being TRBD1 (5 bases). V gave up 5 bases and J gave up 8 bases, with 18 bases separating them. Germline V gene data show CDR1 as LNHDA and CDR2 as SQIVND (reference sequence). The CDR3 covers 15 residues. CDR3 nucleotides: TGTGCCAGTAGTCCCGGACGGGGTGAGGGGGAAAAACTGTTTTTT. Translation gives CASSPGRGEGEKLFF.

The chain recombines TRBV2 with TRBJ2-4; 7 bases are shared with TRBD1. V trimming: 0 bases; J trimming: 4 bases; junction bases outside the gene matches: 6. Germline V gene sequence: CDR1 SNHLY, CDR2 FYNNEI. The CDR3 covers 16 residues. CDR3 DNA sequence: TGTGCCAGCAGTGAAGCATTAGGGGGCAGTAAAAACATTCAGTACTTC. It codes for CASSEALGGSKNIQYF.

The V and J genes are TRBV11-1 and TRBJ1-2; 9 nucleotides line up with TRBD1. The germline CDR1 and CDR2 sequences are SGHAT and FQDESV (reference sequence). With 5 bases clipped from V and 12 bases from J, the junction kept 7 bases outside the gene matches. The CDR3 consists of 12 residues. In DNA, the CDR3 is TGTGCCAGCAGCGACCGGGACAGGGAGAACACCTTC. Its protein is CASSDRDRENTF.

The rearrangement links TRBV6-5 to TRBJ1-2; 7 positions agree with TRBD1. V gave up 0 bases and J gave up 3 bases; unmatched junction bases: 4. The CDR3 loop spans 15 amino acids. CDR1 is MNHEY, CDR2 SVGAGI, per germline. In nucleotides, the CDR3 is TGTGCCAGCAGTTACTCTTTGGGACAGCACTATGGCTACACCTTC. Protein: CASSYSLGQHYGYTF.

A single count supports this clone. The rearrangement links TRBV10-3 to TRBJ2-1; 10 bases agree with TRBD1. Trimming at V came to 3 bases and at J to 7 bases, leaving 6 bases not matched to a gene. The CDR3 runs 15 residues. Germline V lookup: CDR1 ENHRY, CDR2 SYGVKD. The CDR3 region is CAISDFGQGVNEQFF. For the CDR3, the DNA is TGTGCCATCAGTGATTTTGGACAGGGGGTTAATGAGCAGTTCTTC.

The V call is TRBV7-9, the J call TRBJ2-1; D might be TRBD1 (6 bases). There are 15 residues in the CDR3. CDR1 and CDR2 (germline): SEHNR, FQNEAQ (reference sequence). V was shortened by 0 bases and J by 4 bases, with 10 bases between the two germline ends. The CDR3 nucleotides read TGTGCCAGCAGCTTAGCCGGGACAACTTACAATGAGCAGTTCTTC. It yields the protein CASSLAGTTYNEQFF.

This clone was counted once. The V gene is TRBV19, the J gene TRBJ2-1, with TRBD2 identical over 7 bases. The CDR3 covers 20 residues. Germline V gene lookup returns CDR1 LNHDA and CDR2 SQIVND (reference sequence). V lost 5 bases and J lost 3; bases outside the gene matches: 22. CDR3 loop: CASSPQLGSPSGGYYNEQFF. The DNA for the CDR3 is TGTGCCAGTAGTCCACAATTGGGATCCCCTAGCGGAGGCTACTACAATGAGCAGTTCTTC.

The V and J genes are TRBV4-1 and TRBJ1-2; a weak D match, TRBD1 (6 bases). CDR1 is MGHRA and CDR2 is YSYEKL in the germline V gene. This CDR3 is built from 16 residues. Trimming stripped 2 bases from V and 0 bases from J, with 13 bases between. CDR3: CASSQTPGAANYGYTF. As DNA, the CDR3 is TGCGCCAGCAGCCAAACACCAGGGGCGGCTAACTATGGCTACACCTTC.

The chain uses TRBV19 and TRBJ1-5; 8 positions agree with TRBD1. Trimming cost V 6 bases and J 1 base; bases outside gene matches: 2. In germline, CDR1 is LNHDA, CDR2 SQIVND (reference sequence). The CDR3 is made up of 14 amino acids. The CDR3 nucleotides read TGTGCCAGTAGCGACAGGGGAAGCAATCAGCCCCAGCATTTT. Its translation: CASSDRGSNQPQHF.

The CDR3 DNA reads as TGTGCCAGTAGTATAGATCCCAGGGATCATTCACCCCTCCACTTT. Translating it yields CASSIDPRDHSPLHF. This chain joins TRBV19 and TRBJ1-6; tentatively, D is TRBD1 (5 bases). CDR1 is LNHDA, CDR2 SQIVND, per germline (reference sequence). The CDR3 runs 15 residues. V lost 0 bases to trimming and J lost 8 bases, with 11 bases between them.

The chain uses TRBV14 and TRBJ1-3, with TRBD1 matching 7 bases. This CDR3 is built from 15 residues. Trimming cost V 6 bases and J 4 bases; bases outside gene matches: 9. CDR1 is SGHDN, CDR2 FVKESK, per germline. CDR3: CASRRTGNLGNTIYF. CDR3 coding DNA: TGTGCCAGCAGAAGGACAGGAAATCTAGGAAACACCATATATTTT.

The chain has TRBV30 and TRBJ2-5; a weak D match, TRBD2 (6 bases). V dropped 8 bases and J dropped 5 bases, with 9 bases sitting between them. Germline CDR1 reads GTSNPN; CDR2 reads SVGIG (reference sequence). CDR3 length: 10 amino acids. The CDR3 DNA sequence: TGTGCCGGGGGGATGGAGACCCAGTACTTC. Protein product: CAGGMETQYF.

This chain joins TRBV4-3 and TRBJ2-1, with D perhaps TRBD1 (6 bases). V gave up 1 base and J gave up 7 bases, with 17 bases separating them. In germline, CDR1 is LGHNA, CDR2 YSLEER. The CDR3 has 16 residues. The CDR3 loop is CASSQGSVRGGNEQFF. CDR3 DNA sequence: TGCGCCAGCAGCCAAGGATCCGTCAGGGGCGGGAATGAGCAGTTCTTC.

The genes are TRBV24-1 and TRBJ2-7; D is undetermined. Germline V gives CDR1 KGHDR, CDR2 SFDVKD. The CDR3 extends over 15 amino acids. The V gene lost 3 bases and the J gene lost 5 bases, with 16 bases spanning the gap. The DNA for the CDR3 is TGTGCCACCAGTGATAATACTGGGTCAGCCCACGAGCAGTACTTC. Amino acids: CATSDNTGSAHEQYF.

The chain combines TRBV5-4 with TRBJ2-3; 7 bases fit TRBD1. There are 17 residues in the CDR3. The junction had 11 bases not matched to a gene; V was cut back by 4 bases and J by 0 bases. The germline gives CDR1 SGHNT, CDR2 YYREEE (reference sequence). Written as DNA, the CDR3 is TGTGCCAGCAGCCAGCGGACAGGTGCCTCTAGCACAGATACGCAGTATTTT. Amino acids: CASSQRTGASSTDTQYF. Based on the CDR3 plus reference TRBV5-4 and TRBJ2-3, the full variable domain is ETGVTQSPTHLIKTRGQQVTLRCSSQSGHNTVSWYQQALGQGPQFIFQYYREEENGRGNFPPRFSGLQFPNYSSELNVNALELDDSALYLCASSQRTGASSTDTQYFGPGTRLTVL.

The V call is TRBV5-1, the J call TRBJ1-1; 9 bases fit TRBD1. Per the germline V gene, CDR1 is SGHRS and CDR2 is YFSETQ. V lost 4 bases, J lost 4 bases, and 5 bases stayed unmatched. This CDR3 has 14 residues. Here the CDR3 DNA reads TGCGCCAGCAGCATCTCGACAGGGGGCACTGAAGCTTTCTTT. Protein product: CASSISTGGTEAFF. The variable domain in full, with the rest retrieved from reference TRBV5-1 and TRBJ1-1, is KAGVTQTPRYLIKTRGQQVTLSCSPISGHRSVSWYQQTPGQGLQFLFEYFSETQRNKGNFPGRFSGRQFSNSRSEMNVSTLELGDSALYLCASSISTGGTEAFFGQGTRLTVV.

The rearrangement joins TRBV5-1 to TRBJ1-4; no clear D gene. CDR1 SGHRS and CDR2 YFSETQ come from the germline V gene. CDR3 length equals 15 residues. V dropped 3 bases and J dropped 0 bases, with 9 bases sitting between them. In DNA form, the CDR3 reads TGCGCCAGCAGCTCTGAGGCTGCAACTAATGAAAAACTGTTTTTT. It translates to CASSSEAATNEKLFF.

With regard to this clone: A read error may account for a junction end that differs from germline. V and J are TRBV7-2 and TRBJ2-7, with D tentatively TRBD1 or TRBD2 (5 bases each). CDR3 size: 14 residues. Germline V lookup: CDR1 SGHTA, CDR2 FQGNSA. As DNA, the CDR3 is TGTGCCAGCAGCTCGTCACGGGGCTCCCACGAGCAGTACTTC. It codes for CASSSSRGSHEQYF.

This chain joins TRBV19 and TRBJ2-1; TRBD2 agrees at 8 bases. Germline V CDR1 and CDR2: LNHDA, SQIVND (reference sequence). V shed 6 bases and J 9 bases; nucleotides not matched to a gene: 10. The CDR3 is made up of 14 amino acids. CDR3 residues: CASRSAGDLGEQFF. The CDR3 DNA is TGTGCCAGTAGGTCAGCGGGAGATTTGGGTGAGCAGTTCTTC.

J is TRBJ1-2 and V is TRBV28, with D maybe TRBD1 (5 bases). The CDR3 contains 14 residues. The V end was cut by 8 bases, the J end by 8 bases, with 21 bases between. CDR1 and CDR2 from the germline V gene are MDHEN and SYDVKM. This chain's CDR3 is CASEVGGEVEGYTF. The CDR3 region has the DNA TGTGCCAGCGAAGTCGGGGGTGAGGTCGAAGGCTACACCTTC.

The count of this clone is one. The chain is built from TRBV5-1 and TRBJ2-1; 11 nucleotides agree with TRBD2. CDR1 is SGHRS and CDR2 is YFSETQ in the germline V gene. J gave up 6 bases and V 2 bases, and 4 bases lay outside the gene matches. The CDR3 spans 15 residues. CDR3 residues: CASSLPSGRPNEQFF. The DNA for the CDR3 is TGCGCCAGCAGCTTACCTAGCGGGAGGCCCAATGAGCAGTTCTTC.

CDR3 amino acids: CASSFSTSDSPLHF. In nucleotides, the CDR3 is TGTGCCAGCAGCTTTAGCACCTCTGATTCACCCCTCCACTTT. The rearrangement joins TRBV11-2 to TRBJ1-6; D remains ambiguous. Germline V gene sequence: CDR1 SGHAT, CDR2 FQNNGV. The CDR3 covers 14 residues. Deletions cut 3 bases from V and 8 bases from J, with 11 bases between.

This clone has a single count. The CDR3 DNA follows: TGTGCCAGCAGCCCCGACAGGGGGAACTATGGCTACACCTTC. This encodes CASSPDRGNYGYTF. This sequence joins TRBV7-2 and TRBJ1-2; 9 nucleotides match TRBD1. The CDR3 sequence is 14 residues long. Germline V gives CDR1 SGHTA, CDR2 FQGNSA. V shed 5 bases and J 2 bases; nucleotides not matched to a gene: 3.

The rearrangement joins TRBV30 to TRBJ1-4; unclear D gene. Germline CDR1 is GTSNPN and CDR2 is SVGIG (reference sequence). There are 12 residues in the CDR3. Deletions cut 5 bases from V and 5 bases from J, with 9 bases between. The CDR3 spells CAWGHSNEKLFF. CDR3 bases: TGTGCCTGGGGCCATTCCAATGAAAAACTGTTTTTT.

The V gene is TRBV2, the J gene TRBJ2-7; weak D call: TRBD2 (6 bases). The CDR3 consists of 12 residues. The ends were cut back, 2 bases at V and 6 bases at J, with 8 bases in the middle. The germline CDR1 and CDR2 sequences are SNHLY and FYNNEI. The DNA for the CDR3 is TGTGCCAGCAGTGAACTAGCGTTCGAGCAGTACTTC. Translation: CASSELAFEQYF.

The chain joins TRBV30 to TRBJ1-5, with 8 bases fitting TRBD1. Germline values: CDR1 GTSNPN, CDR2 SVGIG (reference sequence). J gave up 7 bases and V 3 bases, and 5 bases lay outside the gene matches. The CDR3 runs to 13 residues. The CDR3 reads CAWSQGAGQPQHF. In DNA form, the CDR3 reads TGTGCCTGGAGCCAGGGGGCCGGGCAGCCCCAGCATTTT.

CDR3 nucleotide sequence: TGTGCCAGTACCGAATCACGGACAGGGGGCAATATAGGCTACACCTTC. Amino acid sequence: CASTESRTGGNIGYTF. The chain employs TRBV19 and TRBJ1-2; 11 bases map to TRBD1. This CDR3 region has 16 residues. V trimming: 7 bases; J trimming: 8 bases; junction bases outside the gene matches: 15. Germline loops: CDR1 LNHDA, CDR2 SQIVND (reference sequence). Drawing the rest from reference TRBV19 and TRBJ1-2, the complete variable domain is DGGITQSPKYLFRKEGQNVTLSCEQNLNHDAMYWYRQDPGQGLRLIYYSQIVNDFQKGDIAEGYSVSREKKESFPLTVTSAQKNPTAFYLCASTESRTGGNIGYTFGSGTRLTVV.

This rearrangement joins TRBV25-1 to TRBJ2-5; a possible D gene is TRBD1 (8 bases). The CDR3 loop spans 16 amino acids. Trimming removed 4 bases at V and 2 bases at J, with 17 bases between. From germline, CDR1 is MGHDK and CDR2 SYGVNS. CDR3 in DNA: TGTGCCAGCAGTGGACCAGGACAGGGAGGGCAAGAGACCCAGTACTTC. Translation gives CASSGPGQGGQETQYF.